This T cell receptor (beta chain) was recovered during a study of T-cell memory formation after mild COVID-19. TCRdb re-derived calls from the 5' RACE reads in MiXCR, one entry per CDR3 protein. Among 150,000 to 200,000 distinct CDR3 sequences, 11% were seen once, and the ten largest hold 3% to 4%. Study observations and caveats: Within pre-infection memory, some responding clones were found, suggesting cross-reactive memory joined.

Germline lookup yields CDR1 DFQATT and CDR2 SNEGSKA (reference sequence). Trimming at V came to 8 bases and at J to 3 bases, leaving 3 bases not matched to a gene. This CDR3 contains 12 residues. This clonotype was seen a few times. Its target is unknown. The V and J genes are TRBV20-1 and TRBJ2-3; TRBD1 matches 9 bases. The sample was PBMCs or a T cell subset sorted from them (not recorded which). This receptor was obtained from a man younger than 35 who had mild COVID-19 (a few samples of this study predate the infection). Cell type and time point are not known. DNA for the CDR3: TGCAGTCCGGGACAGGGTACAGATACGCAGTATTTT. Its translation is CSPGQGTDTQYF.